This is a list of T cell receptor beta chains from one sample in a study of blood T cell repertoires in COVID-19. This table comes from immunoSEQ multiplex PCR, and its TCRdb copy is limited to in-frame clones, with some not included. The profile shows roughly 16,000 clones, around 73% of them singletons. The material sequenced was peripheral blood. The receptors come from a man aged 55 to 70 with active or convalescent COVID-19. The CDR3 runs from the conserved cysteine through the conserved F or W. D genes are given only for firm matches. Not all rows give a size; the values are once, few, many and, for expanded clones, a class.

d_call j_call clone_size v_call cdr3_nt cdr3_aa
NA TRBJ1-2 once TRBV10-3 TGTGCCATCAGTGAGTCGACAGGCTATGGCTACACCTTC CAISESTGYGYTF
TRBD1 TRBJ2-1 NA TRBV19 TGTGCCAGTAGTCCGGGACAGGGGAAGGGCTATGAGTTCTTC CASSPGQGKGYEFF
NA TRBJ1-1 NA TRBV7-2 TGTGCCAGCAGCTTAGGGTCGGCAGGGATGAACACTGAAGCTTTCTTT CASSLGSAGMNTEAFF
TRBD1 TRBJ1-6 NA TRBV18 TGTGCCAGCTCACCGGACAGGGTGGGATCACCCCTCCACTTT CASSPDRVGSPLHF
NA TRBJ2-5 few TRBV4-1 TGCGCCAGCAGCCAAGGGGCGACTAAAGGGGGAGAGACCCAGTACTTC CASSQGATKGGETQYF
NA TRBJ2-5 NA TRBV7-9 TGTGCCAGCAGCCCCCTGACAGCTAAGGAGACCCAGTACTTC CASSPLTAKETQYF
NA TRBJ2-3 NA TRBV5-1 TGCGCCAGCAGACGGACTAGCACAGATACGCAGTATTTT CASRRTSTDTQYF
TRBD1 TRBJ1-5 few TRBV10-3 TGTGCCATCAGTGAGCGACAGGGGATTAATCAGCCCCAGCATTTT CAISERQGINQPQHF
NA TRBJ2-2 large TRBV4-2 TGTGCCAGCAGAGGGACTTTGAACACCGGGGAGCTGTTTTTT CASRGTLNTGELFF
NA TRBJ1-5 once TRBV15 TGTGCCACCAGCATAGGGACCGGAGGGCAGCCCCAGCATTTT CATSIGTGGQPQHF
NA TRBJ2-7 few TRBV5-5 TGTGCCAGCAGCTGGGTGGGAGCCTACGAGCAGTACTTC CASSWVGAYEQYF
NA TRBJ1-2 NA TRBV6-5 TGTGCCAGCAGGCCCGAGATCCTGTCGAACTATGGCTACACCTTC CASRPEILSNYGYTF
TRBD2 TRBJ2-1 few TRBV5-4 TGTGCCAGCAGCTTTCCTCCAGCGGGGGCCTACAATGAGCAGTTCTTC CASSFPPAGAYNEQFF
TRBD1 TRBJ1-5 few TRBV10-2 TGCGCCAGCAGCACCGGGACAGGGGGCCGGCCCCAGCATTTT CASSTGTGGRPQHF
NA TRBJ2-4 NA TRBV5-1 TGCGCCAGCAGCTTGACCCCAGGGAATGACCAAAACATTCAGTACTTC CASSLTPGNDQNIQYF
NA TRBJ1-4 few TRBV7-8 TGTGCCAGCAGCTTACCCCGACAGCTGAATGAAAAACTGTTTTTT CASSLPRQLNEKLFF